The 31 T cell receptor beta chains in this list originate from one sample, sequenced in a study of post-analysis software for immune sequencing data. Findings and limits, study-wide: Compared with controls, patients had more of about 5 TRBV segments, including TRBV5-6, TRBV5-1 and TRBV20-1.

The TCR beta cDNA libraries carried unique molecular identifiers. MiXCR, applied by TCRdb to the PCR reads, yields one record per CDR3 protein. This table has around 710,000 distinct CDR3 sequences, 40% to 55% appearing once. No antigen has been assigned to these receptors. The source material was blood. The source is a girl aged 10-17 years with multiple sclerosis.

This clonotype appeared a few times. The V and J genes are TRBV12-5 and TRBJ2-1; TRBD2 agrees at 8 bases. This CDR3 is 16 amino acids long. Germline lookup yields CDR1 LGHNT and CDR2 FRNRAP. V lost 0 bases to trimming and J lost 9 bases; unmatched junction nucleotides: 10. The CDR3, as DNA: TGTGCTAGTGGTTTGGTACGGTTCGAGCGGGAGACTGAGCAGTTCTTC. Protein sequence: CASGLVRFERETEQFF.

The chain combines TRBV3-1 with TRBJ1-1; 7 bases match TRBD1. The germline V gene encodes CDR1 LGHDT and CDR2 YNNKEL (reference sequence). The CDR3 extends over 14 amino acids. After removal of 1 base from V and 4 bases from J, the junction contained 3 bases not matched to a gene. CDR3: CASSQAGGGTEAFF. In DNA form, the CDR3 reads TGTGCCAGCAGCCAAGCAGGGGGAGGCACTGAAGCTTTCTTT.

V is TRBV5-1 and J is TRBJ2-1; a possible D gene is TRBD1 (5 bases). The V end lost 3 bases, the J end lost 2 bases, and 15 bases lay between the germline ends. From germline, CDR1 is SGHRS and CDR2 YFSETQ. The CDR3 contains 16 residues. This CDR3 reads CASSSNNDSPYNEQFF. The CDR3 DNA reads TGCGCCAGCAGCTCGAATAACGACAGTCCCTACAATGAGCAGTTCTTC.

The chain recombines TRBV5-8 with TRBJ2-3; maybe TRBD2 (5 bases). V was trimmed by 1 base and J by 1 base, leaving 10 bases between them. Germline-derived CDR1 and CDR2 are SGHTS and YDEGEE. The CDR3 totals 15 residues. Here the CDR3 reads CASSLWVGGTDTQYF. Here the CDR3 DNA reads TGTGCCAGCAGCTTGTGGGTCGGGGGCACAGATACGCAGTATTTT.

The V gene is TRBV5-1, the J gene TRBJ2-5; D may be TRBD2 (6 bases). The CDR3 contains 15 residues. The germline V gene has CDR1 SGHRS and CDR2 YFSETQ. V shed 3 bases and J shed 2 bases, with 14 bases lying between them. The DNA for the CDR3 is TGCGCCAGCAGCTCGGGACCGGGAGCGCAAGAGACCCAGTACTTC. It codes for CASSSGPGAQETQYF.

The genes are TRBV5-6 and TRBJ2-5; 9 nucleotides line up with TRBD2. V shed 0 bases and J 4 bases; nucleotides not matched to a gene: 4. This CDR3 has 15 residues. Per the germline V gene, CDR1 is SGHDT and CDR2 is YYEEEE. The CDR3 sequence is CASSLAVSGRETQYF. CDR3 in DNA: TGTGCCAGCAGCTTGGCAGTTAGCGGGAGAGAGACCCAGTACTTC.

The chain has TRBV20-1 and TRBJ2-1, with TRBD2 identical over 11 bases. Germline CDR1 reads DFQATT; CDR2 reads SNEGSKA (reference sequence). Losses at the gene ends were 3 bases for V and 8 bases for J; bases not matched to a gene: 15. This CDR3 spans 17 amino acids. The chain's CDR3 is CSASNPNYSGRADEQFF. The CDR3 nucleotides are TGCAGTGCTAGTAATCCCAACTATAGCGGGAGGGCGGATGAGCAGTTCTTC.

In its sample, this clonotype was seen a few times. The chain combines TRBV29-1 with TRBJ2-5; TRBD1 might be the D (6 bases). Germline CDR1 reads SQVTM; CDR2 reads ANQGSEA. The V end was cut by 6 bases, the J end by 7 bases, with 18 bases between. The CDR3 spans 13 residues. CDR3 DNA: TGCAGCGTCAGACAGGTGCTGTTAGGGACCCAGTACTTC. It specifies CSVRQVLLGTQYF.

This chain links TRBV7-2 with TRBJ1-5; 7 bases align to TRBD1. The J segment lost 4 bases and the V segment lost 5 bases, leaving 2 bases of the junction unmatched. The CDR3 spans 13 residues. In germline, CDR1 is SGHTA, CDR2 FQGNSA. The CDR3 reads CASSAQGNQPQHF. The DNA of the CDR3 is TGTGCCAGCAGCGCACAGGGGAATCAGCCCCAGCATTTT. The complete variable domain, with remaining parts taken from reference TRBV7-2 and TRBJ1-5, reads GAGVSQSPSNKVTEKGKDVELRCDPISGHTALYWYRQSLGQGLEFLIYFQGNSAPDKSGLPSDRFSAERTGGSVSTLTIQRTQQEDSAVYLCASSAQGNQPQHFGDGTRLSIL.

A single count supports this clonotype. The chain couples TRBV29-1 to TRBJ2-4; the D gene is possibly TRBD1 (6 bases). The DNA end favors TRBJ2-7, so the J call may be wrong. This CDR3 has 11 amino acids. Germline V gene lookup returns CDR1 SQVTM and CDR2 ANQGSEA. CDR3 protein: CSGGQTYEQYF. The CDR3 DNA reads TGCAGCGGGGGGCAGACATACGAGCAGTACTTC.

V and J are TRBV7-2 and TRBJ2-7; 9 bases line up with TRBD2. The CDR3 length is 15 residues. V trimming: 1 base; J trimming: 6 bases; junction bases outside the gene matches: 7. Germline V gene lookup returns CDR1 SGHTA and CDR2 FQGNSA. CDR3 region: CASSLVAGGDGEQYF. CDR3 coding DNA: TGTGCCAGCAGCTTAGTTGCGGGAGGGGACGGCGAGCAGTACTTC.

This clonotype was observed once. A junction end diverges from the germline sequence, so it may reflect a read error. The chain has TRBV7-7 and TRBJ1-5; TRBD1 matches at 9 bases. Germline-derived CDR1 and CDR2 are SSHAT and FNYEAQ (reference sequence). The CDR3 is 18 amino acids. CDR3 bases: TGTGCTAGCAGCTTGCCCCCGGACAGGGGCCCAGATGATCAGCCCCAGCATTTT. Residues: CASSLPPDRGPDDQPQHF.

The gene calls are TRBV5-1 and TRBJ2-4; TRBD1 matches at 8 bases. The J call is uncertain, as TRBJ2-7 better fits the DNA end. This CDR3 is 18 amino acids long. Germline V CDR1 and CDR2: SGHRS, YFSETQ. The CDR3 nucleotides are TGCGCCAGCAGCTTCTCAGCAGGGGGCCTTTCAATCTCCTACGAGCAGTACTTC. Translation: CASSFSAGGLSISYEQYF.

This clonotype came up a few times. The gene calls are TRBV5-1 and TRBJ2-7; TRBD2 agrees at 12 bases. In germline, CDR1 is SGHRS, CDR2 YFSETQ. Losses at the gene ends were 0 bases for V and 6 bases for J; bases not matched to a gene: 4. There are 15 residues in the CDR3. The CDR3 loop reads CASSLGTSGNREQYF. The DNA for the CDR3 is TGCGCCAGCAGCTTGGGGACTAGCGGGAACCGCGAGCAGTACTTC.

This clonotype was counted only a few times. V is TRBV7-9 and J is TRBJ1-1; D gene uncertain. This CDR3 has 11 amino acids. From germline, CDR1 is SEHNR and CDR2 FQNEAQ (reference sequence). The V end lost 2 bases, the J end lost 8 bases, and 6 bases lay between the germline ends. CDR3 DNA sequence: TGTGCCAGCAGCTTAAACTTAGAAGCTTTCTTT. Amino acids: CASSLNLEAFF.

The CDR3 DNA follows: TGCAGTGCTAAAGATGCCGGGACAGGGGATAGACAAAATGAGCAGTTCTTC. Encoded protein: CSAKDAGTGDRQNEQFF. This chain links TRBV20-1 with TRBJ2-1; 10 bases are a match to TRBD1. Germline CDR1 and CDR2: DFQATT and SNEGSKA (reference sequence). The junction had 16 bases not matched to a gene; V was cut back by 4 bases and J by 7 bases. CDR3 size: 17 residues.

This rearrangement joins TRBV29-1 to TRBJ2-7, with 7 nucleotides matching TRBD1. Per germline, CDR1 SQVTM and CDR2 ANQGSEA. Unmatched junction bases numbered 14, after V lost 6 bases and J lost 6 bases. CDR3 length equals 14 residues. This CDR3 reads CSVARQGRLSEQYF. CDR3 nucleotide sequence: TGCAGCGTAGCTCGACAGGGAAGGTTGAGCGAGCAGTACTTC.

This chain uses TRBV30 with TRBJ2-7; no clear D gene. Trimming took 2 bases from V and 0 from J, leaving 14 bases between them. Germline V lookup: CDR1 GTSNPN, CDR2 SVGIG (reference sequence). The length of the CDR3 is 15 residues. The DNA of the CDR3 is TGTGCCTGGAGTTCCACCCTTACGAGCTCCTACGAGCAGTACTTC. Translated: CAWSSTLTSSYEQYF.

This clonotype has more than one count but fewer than ten. V usage is TRBV7-3 and J usage is TRBJ2-3; D may be TRBD2 (6 bases). With 3 bases removed from V and 3 bases from J, the gap between germline ends came to 13 bases. The CDR3 totals 15 residues. Looked up from germline, CDR1 is SGHTA and CDR2 is FQGTGA. The CDR3 DNA reads TGTGCCAGCAGCTTCGCCGGGAGTGGGACAGATACGCAGTATTTT. This gives the protein CASSFAGSGTDTQYF.

The chain uses TRBV15 and TRBJ2-1; D uncertain. CDR3 length: 14 amino acids. The germline V gene encodes CDR1 LNHNV and CDR2 YYDKDF (reference sequence). V lost 3 bases and J 3 bases, leaving 9 bases between the germline ends. CDR3 in DNA: TGTGCCACCAGCAGGCCTAACGACTACAATGAGCAGTTCTTC. Residues: CATSRPNDYNEQFF.

The chain uses TRBV3-1 and TRBJ2-3; 11 bases match TRBD2. The germline CDR1 and CDR2 sequences are LGHDT and YNNKEL (reference sequence). J was trimmed by 6 bases and V by 0 bases; bases with no gene match: 8. The CDR3 spans 17 residues. The CDR3 DNA is TGTGCCAGCAGCCAAGATTTTGCTAGCGGGAGGCCGGATACGCAGTATTTT. Protein product: CASSQDFASGRPDTQYF.

V gene TRBV5-1 combines with J gene TRBJ2-1, with D tentatively TRBD1 (5 bases). The length of the CDR3 is 15 residues. V was trimmed by 0 bases and J by 5 bases, leaving 12 bases between them. Germline lookup yields CDR1 SGHRS and CDR2 YFSETQ. Here the CDR3 reads CASSLGRVANNEQFF. The DNA of the CDR3 is TGCGCCAGCAGCTTGGGCAGGGTGGCCAACAATGAGCAGTTCTTC.

The chain employs TRBV20-1 and TRBJ2-1; no clear D gene. CDR1 is DFQATT, CDR2 SNEGSKA, per germline (reference sequence). Trimming removed 3 bases at V and 5 bases at J, with 11 bases between. CDR3 length: 13 amino acids. CDR3 nucleotide sequence: TGCAGTGCTAGCGTTTGGCAGAACAATGAGCAGTTCTTC. Translated: CSASVWQNNEQFF.

This rearrangement joins TRBV3-1 to TRBJ2-2, with D perhaps TRBD1 (5 bases). V was cut by 0 bases and J by 0 bases, with 11 bases left in between. The CDR3 sequence is 17 residues long. From germline, CDR1 is LGHDT and CDR2 YNNKEL (reference sequence). CDR3 DNA sequence: TGTGCCAGCAGCCAAGAGGGGCCAAGCGCGAACACCGGGGAGCTGTTTTTT. Its translation: CASSQEGPSANTGELFF.

V and J are TRBV7-9 and TRBJ2-7; TRBD1 or TRBD2 may be the D gene (7 bases each). Deletions cut 4 bases from V and 4 bases from J, with 20 bases between. Looked up from germline, CDR1 is SEHNR and CDR2 is FQNEAQ (reference sequence). The CDR3 is 16 amino acids. The CDR3 DNA follows: TGTGCCAGCAGCTCAGGGGGGGACACAGGAATATACGAGCAGTACTTC. Translation: CASSSGGDTGIYEQYF.

V and J are TRBV27 and TRBJ2-3; no reliable D call. CDR3 length equals 13 residues. Germline CDR1 and CDR2: MNHEY and SMNVEV (reference sequence). The V gene lost 4 bases and the J gene lost 6 bases, with 11 bases spanning the gap. This CDR3 is CASSSTPCDTQYF. The DNA for the CDR3 is TGTGCCAGCAGTTCCACCCCTTGCGATACGCAGTATTTT.

This clonotype has a handful of counts. The chain has TRBV9 and TRBJ2-7, with a weak D call TRBD2 (6 bases). CDR3 length: 13 residues. V gave up 0 bases and J gave up 6 bases, with 10 bases separating them. CDR1 and CDR2 from the germline V gene are SGDLS and YYNGEE. CDR3 loop: CASSVAGEPEQYF. The CDR3 nucleotides read TGTGCCAGCAGCGTAGCGGGAGAACCCGAGCAGTACTTC.

V is TRBV12-3 or TRBV12-4 and J is TRBJ2-7; perhaps TRBD1 as D (5 bases). V dropped 5 bases and J dropped 2 bases, with 16 bases sitting between them. The CDR3 is 15 amino acids. The CDR3 nucleotides read TGTGCCAGCAGTATACAGGCCCTACCAACCTACGAGCAGTACTTC. Residues: CASSIQALPTYEQYF.

The CDR3 sequence: CASSPGTSPSEQYF. CDR3 in DNA: TGTGCCAGCAGCCCCGGGACTAGCCCATCCGAGCAGTACTTC. The chain joins TRBV7-2 to TRBJ2-5, with TRBD2 matching over 9 bases. The J call may be in error: the DNA end matches TRBJ2-7 better. The CDR3 is made up of 14 amino acids. CDR1 SGHTA and CDR2 FQGNSA come from the germline V gene.

The table lists this clonotype with a few counts. The V and J genes are TRBV5-1 and TRBJ1-2; D gene uncertain. Looked up from germline, CDR1 is SGHRS and CDR2 is YFSETQ. The CDR3 is made up of 13 amino acids. V lost 5 bases and J 3 bases, leaving 11 bases between the germline ends. CDR3 bases: TGCGCCAGCAGGGAGAACAGCGACTATGGCTACACCTTC. This codes for CASRENSDYGYTF.

This clonotype was seen a handful of times. V usage is TRBV7-2 and J usage is TRBJ2-5, with TRBD2 matching over 10 bases. Unmatched junction bases numbered 15, after V lost 3 bases and J lost 11 bases. This CDR3 spans 16 amino acids. Germline V gene sequence: CDR1 SGHTA, CDR2 FQGNSA. CDR3 DNA: TGTGCCAGCAGCTTCGCTAGCGGGAGCGTCCCGGCGGAGCAGTACTTC. It codes for CASSFASGSVPAEQYF.